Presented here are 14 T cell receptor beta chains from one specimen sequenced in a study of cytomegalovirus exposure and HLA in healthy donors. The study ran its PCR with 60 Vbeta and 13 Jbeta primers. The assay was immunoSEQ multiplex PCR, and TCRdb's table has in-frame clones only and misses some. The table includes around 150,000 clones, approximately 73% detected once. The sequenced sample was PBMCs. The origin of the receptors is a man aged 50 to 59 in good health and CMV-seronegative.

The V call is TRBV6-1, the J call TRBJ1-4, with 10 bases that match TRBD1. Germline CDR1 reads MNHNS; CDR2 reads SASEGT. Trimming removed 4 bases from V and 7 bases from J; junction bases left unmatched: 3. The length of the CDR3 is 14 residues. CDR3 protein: CASSAGQGFEKLFF. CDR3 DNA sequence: TGTGCCAGCAGTGCGGGACAGGGGTTTGAAAAACTGTTTTTT.

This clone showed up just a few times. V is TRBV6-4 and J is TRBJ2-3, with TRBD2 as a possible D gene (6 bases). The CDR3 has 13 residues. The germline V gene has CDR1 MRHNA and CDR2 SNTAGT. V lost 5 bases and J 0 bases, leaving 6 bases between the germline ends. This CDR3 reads CASSSGSTDTQYF. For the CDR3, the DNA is TGTGCCAGCAGTAGCGGGAGCACAGATACGCAGTATTTT.

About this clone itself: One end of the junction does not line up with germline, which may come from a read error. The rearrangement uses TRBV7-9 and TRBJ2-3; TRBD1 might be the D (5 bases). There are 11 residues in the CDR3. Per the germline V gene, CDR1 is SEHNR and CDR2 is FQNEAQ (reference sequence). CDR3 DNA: TGCGGCAGGGAATACACAGATACGCAGTATTTT. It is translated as CGREYTDTQYF.

The CDR3 region is CASSFQNNQPQHF. In nucleotides, the CDR3 is TGTGCCAGCAGCTTCCAAAACAATCAGCCCCAGCATTTT. The V call is TRBV7-9, the J call TRBJ1-5, with D unclear. The V end was cut by 3 bases, the J end by 3 bases, with 6 bases between. CDR1 is SEHNR, CDR2 FQNEAQ, per germline (reference sequence). The CDR3 is 13 amino acids. The entire variable domain, with the rest obtained from reference TRBV7-9 and TRBJ1-5, is as follows: DTGVSQNPRHKITKRGQNVTFRCDPISEHNRLYWYRQTLGQGPEFLTYFQNEAQLEKSRLLSDRFSAERPKGSFSTLEIQRTEQGDSAMYLCASSFQNNQPQHFGDGTRLSIL.

CDR3 loop: CASSLVQYEQYF. The CDR3 DNA reads TGTGCCAGCAGCTTGGTACAGTACGAGCAGTACTTC. The chain uses TRBV7-9 and TRBJ2-7; no reliable D call. Germline values: CDR1 SEHNR, CDR2 FQNEAQ (reference sequence). This CDR3 spans 12 amino acids. The V and J ends lost 3 bases and 4 bases respectively, with 7 bases between them.

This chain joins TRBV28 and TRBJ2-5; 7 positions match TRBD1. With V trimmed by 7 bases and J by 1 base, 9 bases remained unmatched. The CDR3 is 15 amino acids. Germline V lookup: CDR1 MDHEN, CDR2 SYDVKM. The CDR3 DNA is TGTGCCAGCACAGGGGGTAGCTGGGGCCAAGAGACCCAGTACTTC. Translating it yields CASTGGSWGQETQYF.

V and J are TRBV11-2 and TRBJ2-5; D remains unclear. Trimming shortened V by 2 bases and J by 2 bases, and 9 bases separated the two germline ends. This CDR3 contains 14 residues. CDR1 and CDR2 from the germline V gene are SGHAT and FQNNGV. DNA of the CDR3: TGTGCCAGCAGCTTATTGGGCTTACAAGAGACCCAGTACTTC. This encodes CASSLLGLQETQYF.

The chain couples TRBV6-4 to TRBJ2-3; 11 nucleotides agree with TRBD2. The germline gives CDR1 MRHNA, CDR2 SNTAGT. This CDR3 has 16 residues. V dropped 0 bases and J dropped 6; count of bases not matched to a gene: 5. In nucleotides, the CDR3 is TGTGCCAGCAGTGACTCGGTAGCGGGGGGGCAGGATACGCAGTATTTT. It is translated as CASSDSVAGGQDTQYF.

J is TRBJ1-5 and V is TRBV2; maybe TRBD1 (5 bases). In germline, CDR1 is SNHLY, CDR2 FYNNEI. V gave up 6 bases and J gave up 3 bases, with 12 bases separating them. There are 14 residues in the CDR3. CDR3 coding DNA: TGTGCCAGCAGCAATCAGGGCGACAATCAGCCCCAGCATTTT. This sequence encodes CASSNQGDNQPQHF. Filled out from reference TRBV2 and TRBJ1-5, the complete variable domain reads EPEVTQTPSHQVTQMGQEVILRCVPISNHLYFYWYRQILGQKVEFLVSFYNNEISEKSEIFDDQFSVERPDGSNFTLKIRSTKLEDSAMYFCASSNQGDNQPQHFGDGTRLSIL.

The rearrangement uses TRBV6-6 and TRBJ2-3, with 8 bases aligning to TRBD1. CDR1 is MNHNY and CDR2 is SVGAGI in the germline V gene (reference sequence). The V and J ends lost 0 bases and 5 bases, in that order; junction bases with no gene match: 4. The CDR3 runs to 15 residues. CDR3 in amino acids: CASSYSQGAQDTQYF. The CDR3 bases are TGTGCCAGCAGTTACTCTCAGGGGGCGCAAGATACGCAGTATTTT.

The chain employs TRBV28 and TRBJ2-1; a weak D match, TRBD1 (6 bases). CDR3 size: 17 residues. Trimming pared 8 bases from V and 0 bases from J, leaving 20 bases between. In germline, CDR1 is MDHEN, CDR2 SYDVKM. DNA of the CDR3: TGTGCCAGCTGCTCCTACCACAGGGAGAGCTCCTACAATGAGCAGTTCTTC. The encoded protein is CASCSYHRESSYNEQFF.

This CDR3 is CASSRERTQYF. As DNA, the CDR3 is TGTGCCAGCAGCCGCGAGAGGACCCAGTACTTC. The chain is built from TRBV7-2 and TRBJ2-5; D is uncertain. With 5 bases removed from V and 7 bases from J, the gap between germline ends came to 8 bases. This CDR3 region has 11 residues. CDR1 and CDR2 (germline): SGHTA, FQGNSA.

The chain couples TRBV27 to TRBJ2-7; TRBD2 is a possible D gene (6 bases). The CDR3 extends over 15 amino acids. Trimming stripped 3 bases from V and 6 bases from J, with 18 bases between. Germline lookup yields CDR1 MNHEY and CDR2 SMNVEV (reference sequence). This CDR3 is CASSLSGLPMSEQYF. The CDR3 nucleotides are TGTGCCAGCAGTTTGAGCGGGCTCCCCATGAGCGAGCAGTACTTC.

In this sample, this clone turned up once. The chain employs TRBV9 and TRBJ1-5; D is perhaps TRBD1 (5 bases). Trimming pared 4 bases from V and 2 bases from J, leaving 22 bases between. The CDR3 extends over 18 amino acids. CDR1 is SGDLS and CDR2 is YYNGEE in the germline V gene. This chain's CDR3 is CASSPPQGSWQGNQPQHF. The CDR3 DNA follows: TGTGCCAGCAGCCCACCGCAGGGTTCCTGGCAGGGCAATCAGCCCCAGCATTTT.